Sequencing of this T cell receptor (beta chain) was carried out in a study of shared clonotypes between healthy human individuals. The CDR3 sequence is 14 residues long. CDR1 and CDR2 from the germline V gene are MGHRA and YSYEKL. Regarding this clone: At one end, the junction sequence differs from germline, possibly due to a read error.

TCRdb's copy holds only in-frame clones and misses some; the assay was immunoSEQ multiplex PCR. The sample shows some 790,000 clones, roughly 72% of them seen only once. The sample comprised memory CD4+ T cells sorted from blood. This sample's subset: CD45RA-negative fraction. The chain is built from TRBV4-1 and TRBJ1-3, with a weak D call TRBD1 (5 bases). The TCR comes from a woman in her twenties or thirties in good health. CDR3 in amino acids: CASSKEGMGNTIYF. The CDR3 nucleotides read TGCGCCAGCAGCAAAGAGGGGATGGGAAACACCATATATTTT.